These 9 T cell receptor beta chains originate from one sample sequenced in a study of T-cell memory formation after mild COVID-19. In TCRdb, the 5' RACE reads were re-called with MiXCR into one record per CDR3 protein. This sample has some 260,000 distinct CDR3 sequences, with around 17% found just once. The sample taken for sequencing was PBMCs or a T cell subset sorted from them (not recorded which). These receptor sequences come from a man aged 18 to 29 who had mild COVID-19 (a few samples of this study predate the infection). Cell type and time point are not known.

The V call is TRBV12-3 or TRBV12-4, the J call TRBJ2-5; the match to TRBD2 covers 13 bases. This CDR3 comprises 15 residues. V trimming: 6 bases; J trimming: 3 bases; junction bases outside the gene matches: 4. CDR3 sequence (DNA): TGTGCCAGCAGACTCGGACTAGCGGGGGAAGAGACCCAGTACTTC. This gives the protein CASRLGLAGEETQYF.

The chain uses TRBV2 and TRBJ2-7, with 8 positions matching TRBD1. The junction had 7 bases not matched to a gene; V was cut back by 6 bases and J by 0 bases. The CDR3 is made up of 15 amino acids. Germline values: CDR1 SNHLY, CDR2 FYNNEI. In DNA form, the CDR3 reads TGTGCCAGCAGCCTAGAACAGGGGGACTCCTACGAGCAGTACTTC. It codes for CASSLEQGDSYEQYF.

This clonotype was counted only a few times. The chain employs TRBV4-1 and TRBJ2-1; D may be TRBD1 or TRBD2 (5 bases each). The CDR3 is 16 residues long. V was clipped by 4 bases and J by 2 bases, with 15 bases between them. Germline V lookup: CDR1 MGHRA, CDR2 YSYEKL. In nucleotides, the CDR3 is TGCGCCAGCAGCCCCGGGCCTATGGGGGCCTACAATGAGCAGTTCTTC. This gives the protein CASSPGPMGAYNEQFF.

The chain combines TRBV11-2 with TRBJ2-2; maybe TRBD2 (6 bases). Per germline, CDR1 SGHAT and CDR2 FQNNGV. The V end lost 5 bases, the J end lost 7 bases, and 20 bases lay between the germline ends. The CDR3 extends over 16 amino acids. CDR3 protein: CASSTTRGKGDGELFF. The CDR3 DNA sequence: TGTGCCAGCAGCACTACGCGGGGCAAGGGCGACGGGGAGCTGTTTTTT.

The chain recombines TRBV19 with TRBJ1-5; D possibly corresponds to TRBD1 (5 bases). The germline CDR1 and CDR2 sequences are LNHDA and SQIVND (reference sequence). Trimming cost V 7 bases and J 6 bases, with 10 bases left between them. The CDR3 runs to 12 residues. CDR3 DNA: TGTGCCAGTACGGAGGGACCTCAGCCCCAGCATTTT. Translating it yields CASTEGPQPQHF.

This clonotype was found a few times. This chain uses TRBV9 with TRBJ2-5; 8 bases fit TRBD1. The CDR3 contains 14 residues. The germline gives CDR1 SGDLS, CDR2 YYNGEE. Losses at the gene ends were 0 bases for V and 5 bases for J; bases not matched to a gene: 3. The CDR3 coding sequence is TGTGCCAGCAGCGTAGGACAGGGGTGGGAGACCCAGTACTTC. Translated, it gives CASSVGQGWETQYF.

This clonotype was found a few times. The J gene is TRBJ2-2, the V gene TRBV5-1; 13 bases agree with TRBD2. CDR1 is SGHRS and CDR2 is YFSETQ in the germline V gene. This CDR3 spans 17 amino acids. The trim removed 1 base at V and 3 bases at J, leaving 3 bases unmatched. CDR3 sequence (DNA): TGCGCCAGCAGCTTGTCCGGACTAGCGGGGGACACCGGGGAGCTGTTTTTT. Protein: CASSLSGLAGDTGELFF.

V is TRBV12-3 or TRBV12-4 and J is TRBJ1-5, with D hard to call. V was clipped by 7 bases and J by 7 bases, with 14 bases between them. The CDR3 runs to 13 residues. The CDR3 sequence is CASTNPPQQPQHF. In nucleotides, the CDR3 is TGTGCCAGCACCAACCCCCCACAGCAGCCCCAGCATTTT.

The genes are TRBV7-2 and TRBJ2-1; a possible D gene is TRBD2 (6 bases). The germline V gene encodes CDR1 SGHTA and CDR2 FQGNSA. The V end lost 5 bases, the J end lost 9 bases, and 11 bases lay between the germline ends. There are 12 residues in the CDR3. DNA of the CDR3: TGTGCCAGCAGCGCTAGCGAGGGTGAGCAGTTCTTC. Encoded protein: CASSASEGEQFF.